This TCR beta chain was sequenced during a study of graft-versus-host responses after intestinal transplantation. Study information: For approximately three years after anti-thymocyte globulin induction, all recipients took tacrolimus and steroids.

The length of the CDR3 is 19 residues. V was trimmed by 5 bases and J by 2 bases, leaving 29 bases between them. Germline V CDR1 and CDR2: SGHNT, YYREEE (reference sequence). With regard to this clone: What it binds is not known.

Profiled with immunoSEQ multiplex PCR; TCRdb holds only in-frame clones, not every one. The sample includes 85,000 to 90,000 clones, around 83% seen only once; the top ten take approximately 18%. The chain has TRBV5-4 and TRBJ2-7; unclear D gene. Source: unstimulated CD8+ T cells sorted from spleen or lymph node cells, taken before intestinal transplant. This clonotype originated in a human donor who received an intestinal transplant. The CDR3 sequence is CASSPVPPHQAVTTYEQYF. CDR3 nucleotide sequence: TGTGCCAGCAGTCCCGTCCCCCCGCATCAGGCGGTCACAACCTACGAGCAGTACTTC.